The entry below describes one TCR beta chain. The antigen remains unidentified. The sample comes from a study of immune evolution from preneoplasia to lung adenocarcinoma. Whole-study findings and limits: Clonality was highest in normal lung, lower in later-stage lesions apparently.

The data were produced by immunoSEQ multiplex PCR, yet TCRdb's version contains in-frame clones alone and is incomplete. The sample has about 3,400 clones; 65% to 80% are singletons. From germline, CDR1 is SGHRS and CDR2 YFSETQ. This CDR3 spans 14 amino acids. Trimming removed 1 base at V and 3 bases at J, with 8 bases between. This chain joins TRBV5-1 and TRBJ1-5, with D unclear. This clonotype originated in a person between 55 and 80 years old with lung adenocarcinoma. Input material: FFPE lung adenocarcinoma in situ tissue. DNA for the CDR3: TGCGCCAGCAGCTTGAACCCAGACAATCAGCCCCAGCATTTT. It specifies CASSLNPDNQPQHF.